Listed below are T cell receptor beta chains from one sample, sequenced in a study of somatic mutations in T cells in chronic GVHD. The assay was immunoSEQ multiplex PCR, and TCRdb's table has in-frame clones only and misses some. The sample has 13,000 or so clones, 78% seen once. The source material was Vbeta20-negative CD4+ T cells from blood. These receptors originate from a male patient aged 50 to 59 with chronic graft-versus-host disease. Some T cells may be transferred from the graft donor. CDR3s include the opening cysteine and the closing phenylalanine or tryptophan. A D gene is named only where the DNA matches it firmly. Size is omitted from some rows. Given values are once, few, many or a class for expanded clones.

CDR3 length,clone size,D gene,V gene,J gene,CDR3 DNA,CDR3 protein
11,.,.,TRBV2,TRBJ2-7,TGTGCCAGCGGACAGACCTACGAGCAGTACTTC,CASGQTYEQYF
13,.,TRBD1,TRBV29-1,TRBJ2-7,TGCAGCGTCGTCGACAGGGCCCAGGGAGAGCAGTACTTC,CSVVDRAQGEQYF
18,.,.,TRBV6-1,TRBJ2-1,TGTGCCAGCAGTGAAAGCGGTCCGGCTAACCGCCTTAACAATGAGCAGTTCTTC,CASSESGPANRLNNEQFF
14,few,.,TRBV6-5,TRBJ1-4,TGTGCCAGCAGTCTTACGGGGAGAGGTGAAAAACTGTTTTTT,CASSLTGRGEKLFF
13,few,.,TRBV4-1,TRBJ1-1,TGCGCCAGCAGGGGGGCACAAAACACTGAAGCTTTCTTT,CASRGAQNTEAFF
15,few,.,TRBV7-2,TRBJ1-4,TGTGCCAGCAGCCCCACATCCGCAACTAATGAAAAACTGTTTTTT,CASSPTSATNEKLFF
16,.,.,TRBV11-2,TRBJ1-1,TGTGCCAGCAGCTCACCCCTCGACGGGGGATACACTGAAGCTTTCTTT,CASSSPLDGGYTEAFF
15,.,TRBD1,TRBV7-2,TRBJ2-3,TGTGCCAGCAGCTCCGGACAGGAGCTCACAGATACGCAGTATTTT,CASSSGQELTDTQYF
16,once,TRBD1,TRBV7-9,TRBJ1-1,TGTGCCAGCAGCTTACAGTTTGTGACAGGGGGCGATGAAGCTTTCTTT,CASSLQFVTGGDEAFF
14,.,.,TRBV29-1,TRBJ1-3,TGCAGCGCATCCGCCCTCGCCAGGGGTAACACCATATATTTT,CSASALARGNTIYF
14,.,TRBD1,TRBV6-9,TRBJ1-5,TGTGCCAGCAGTACAGGGGGCGGCAATCAGCCCCAGCATTTT,CASSTGGGNQPQHF
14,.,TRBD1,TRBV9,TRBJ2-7,TGTGCCAGCAGCGTCTCCGGGACAGCCTACGAGCAGTACTTC,CASSVSGTAYEQYF
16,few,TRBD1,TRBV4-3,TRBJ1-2,TGCGCCAGCAGCCCGACCCGGGGACAGGGGATGGAGGGCTACACCTTC,CASSPTRGQGMEGYTF
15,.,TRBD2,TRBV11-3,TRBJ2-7,TGTGCCAGCAGCTCTGCGGGGGGGGGACTTGGCGAGCAGTACTTC,CASSSAGGGLGEQYF
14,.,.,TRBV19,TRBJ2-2,TGTGCCAGTAGGCCGGGGGGCGGCACCGGGGAGCTGTTTTTT,CASRPGGGTGELFF
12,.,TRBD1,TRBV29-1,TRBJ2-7,TGCAGCGTAGGGACAGGGGGCTACGAGCAGTACTTC,CSVGTGGYEQYF
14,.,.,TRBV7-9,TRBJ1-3,TGTGCCAGCAGCTTAGAAATCCAGGGGAACACCATATATTTT,CASSLEIQGNTIYF
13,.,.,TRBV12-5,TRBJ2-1,TGTGCTAGTGGCTCAGGGGCCTACAATGAGCAGTTCTTC,CASGSGAYNEQFF
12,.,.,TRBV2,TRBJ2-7,TGTGCCAGCAGCGGGGACTCCTACGAGCAGTACTTC,CASSGDSYEQYF
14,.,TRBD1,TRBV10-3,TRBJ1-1,TGTGCCATCACCGCTGACAGGGGGATCACTGAAGCTTTCTTT,CAITADRGITEAFF
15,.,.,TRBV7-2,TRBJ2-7,TGTGCCAGCAGCTTACCCGGACAACTCAAGCACGAGCAGTACTTC,CASSLPGQLKHEQYF
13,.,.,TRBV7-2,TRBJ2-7,TGTGCCAGCAGCTACCGACAGTCCTACGAGCAGTACTTC,CASSYRQSYEQYF
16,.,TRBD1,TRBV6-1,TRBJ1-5,TGTGCCAGCAGTCAAGGGACAGCGAATAGCAATCAGCCCCAGCATTTT,CASSQGTANSNQPQHF
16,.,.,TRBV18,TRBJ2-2,TGTGCCAGCTCACCACGGGGGAGGTCCAACACCGGGGAGCTGTTTTTT,CASSPRGRSNTGELFF
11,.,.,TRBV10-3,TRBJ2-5,TGTGCCACTGGGGGCCAAGAGACCCAGTACTTC,CATGGQETQYF
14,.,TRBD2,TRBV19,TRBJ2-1,TGTGCCAGTAGTTCAGCGGGGGCCTACAATGAGCAGTTCTTC,CASSSAGAYNEQFF
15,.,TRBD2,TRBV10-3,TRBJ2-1,TGTGCCATCAGTGACAGAGCGGGGATAGGCGATGAGCAGTTCTTC,CAISDRAGIGDEQFF
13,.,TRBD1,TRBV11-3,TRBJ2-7,TGTGCCAGCAGCTTCGGACAGGGCTACGAGCAGTACTTC,CASSFGQGYEQYF
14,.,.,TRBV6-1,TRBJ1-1,TGTGCCAGCAGTGAAGCGAACCTACAGGTTGAAGCTTTCTTT,CASSEANLQVEAFF
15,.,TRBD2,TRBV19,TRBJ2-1,TGTGCCAGTAGTCCTCCGACTAGCGGGAGGGGTGGGCAGTTCTTC,CASSPPTSGRGGQFF
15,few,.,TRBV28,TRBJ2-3,TGTGCCAGCAGTTTTGGGGGCCTGGCCACAGATACGCAGTATTTT,CASSFGGLATDTQYF
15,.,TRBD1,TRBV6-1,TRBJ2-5,TGTGCCAGCAGTGGGTGGGACAGGGGAATAGAGACCCAGTACTTC,CASSGWDRGIETQYF
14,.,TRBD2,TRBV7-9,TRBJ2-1,TGTGCCAGCAGCTTAGGGACTAGCGGCAATGAGCAGTTCTTC,CASSLGTSGNEQFF
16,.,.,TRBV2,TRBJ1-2,TGTGCCAGCAGTGAATTGCGCAGCGATCCCTTCTATGGCTACACCTTC,CASSELRSDPFYGYTF
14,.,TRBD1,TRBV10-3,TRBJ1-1,TGTGCCATCAGCCGGGACAGTATGAACACTGAAGCTTTCTTT,CAISRDSMNTEAFF
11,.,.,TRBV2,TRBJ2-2,TGTGCCACAAGAGTTCTCGGGGAGCTGTTTTTT,CATRVLGELFF
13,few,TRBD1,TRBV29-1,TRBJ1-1,TGCAGCGGGGGACAGTACCCGAACACTGAAGCTTTCTTT,CSGGQYPNTEAFF
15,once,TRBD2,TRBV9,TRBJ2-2,TGTGCCAGCAGCCTCGGGGGGAGCACCACCGGGGAGCTGTTTTTT,CASSLGGSTTGELFF
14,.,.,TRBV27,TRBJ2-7,TGTGCCAGCAGTTTTAAGCGGGCCTCCTACGAGCAGTACTTC,CASSFKRASYEQYF
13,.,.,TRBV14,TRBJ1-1,TGTGCCAGCAGCCAGAGCAGGGGCGGGGAAGCTTTCTTT,CASSQSRGGEAFF
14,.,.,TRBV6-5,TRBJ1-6,TGTGCCAGCAGTTACTCAGAGGGCGTAGCGCCCCTCCACTTT,CASSYSEGVAPLHF
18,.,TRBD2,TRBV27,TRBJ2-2,TGTGCCAGCCTTAATGGGGGAGCGGGGGGGACGAACACCGGGGAGCTGTTTTTT,CASLNGGAGGTNTGELFF
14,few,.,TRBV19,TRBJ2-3,TGTGCCAGTAGTATAAAACAGGGCACAGATACGCAGTATTTT,CASSIKQGTDTQYF
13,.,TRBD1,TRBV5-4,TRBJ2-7,TGTGCCAGCAGCCCCCCGACAGGGGACGAGCAGTACTTC,CASSPPTGDEQYF
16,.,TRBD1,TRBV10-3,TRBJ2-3,TGTGCCATCAGTGAGTCCCCGGACAGGAGAACAGATACGCAGTATTTT,CAISESPDRRTDTQYF
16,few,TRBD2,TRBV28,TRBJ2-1,TGTGCCAGCAGTCCCCCGCTAGCGGGAAGACCTATGGTGCAGTTCTTC,CASSPPLAGRPMVQFF
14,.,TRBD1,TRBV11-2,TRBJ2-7,TGTGCCAGCAGCCCCCCGGGGCAGGGGGCAGGGCAGTACTTC,CASSPPGQGAGQYF
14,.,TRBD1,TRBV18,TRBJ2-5,TGTGCCAGCTCACCAGGGACAGGGGACGAGACCCAGTACTTC,CASSPGTGDETQYF
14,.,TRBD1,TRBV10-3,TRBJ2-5,TGTGCCATCAGTGTCGACAGGGTGGAAAAGACCCAGTACTTC,CAISVDRVEKTQYF
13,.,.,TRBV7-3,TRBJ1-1,TGTGCCAGCAGCGTCCAAATGAACACTGAAGCTTTCTTT,CASSVQMNTEAFF